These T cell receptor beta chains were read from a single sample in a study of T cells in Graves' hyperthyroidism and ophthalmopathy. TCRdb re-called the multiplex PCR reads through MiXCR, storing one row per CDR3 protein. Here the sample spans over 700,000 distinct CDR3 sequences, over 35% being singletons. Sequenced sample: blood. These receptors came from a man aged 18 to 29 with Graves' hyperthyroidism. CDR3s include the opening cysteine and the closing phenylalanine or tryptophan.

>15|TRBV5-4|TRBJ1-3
CASSARPHSGNTIYF
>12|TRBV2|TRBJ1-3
CAARFVGNTIYF
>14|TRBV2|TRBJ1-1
CASSDRVVNTEAFF
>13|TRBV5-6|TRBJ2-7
CASVAGLEGEQYF
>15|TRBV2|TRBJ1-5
CASSDQVWGYQPQHF
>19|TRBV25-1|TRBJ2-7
CASSESRTSGSLTRDEQYF
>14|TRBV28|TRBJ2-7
CASSLRAGDVEQYF
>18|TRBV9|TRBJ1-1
CASSVAQDRGHESTEAFF
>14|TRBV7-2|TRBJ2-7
CASSQRQGLDEQYF
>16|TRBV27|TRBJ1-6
CASRDRLSSYNSPLHF
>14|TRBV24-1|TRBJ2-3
CATHSGTYTDTQYF
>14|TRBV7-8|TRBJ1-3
CASRLDPSGNTIYF
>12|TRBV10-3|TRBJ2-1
CAISSGGNEQFF
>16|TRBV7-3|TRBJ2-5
CASSTDGGVSGETQYF
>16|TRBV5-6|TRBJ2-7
CASRSVGTGTNYEQYF
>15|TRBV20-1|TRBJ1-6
CSAWGGVSYNSPLHF
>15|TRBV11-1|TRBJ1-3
CASSQERGGSNTIYF
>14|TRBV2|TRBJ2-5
CASGQRGRQETQYF
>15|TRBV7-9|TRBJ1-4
CASSYSGTTDIRLFF
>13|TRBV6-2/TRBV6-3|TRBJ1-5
CASREGAGQPQHF
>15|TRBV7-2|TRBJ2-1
CASSLVGGSYNEQFF
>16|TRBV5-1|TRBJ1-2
CASSLEQGAILYGYTF
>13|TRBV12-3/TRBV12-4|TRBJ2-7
CASSYSTSPEQYF
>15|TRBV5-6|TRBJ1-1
CASSLGWGLNTEAFF
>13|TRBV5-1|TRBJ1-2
CASSLSARDGYTF
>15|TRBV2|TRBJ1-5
CASSGGGATDQPQHF
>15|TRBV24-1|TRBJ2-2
CASTLAGANTGELFF
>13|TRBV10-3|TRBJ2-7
CASSEGHSYEQYF
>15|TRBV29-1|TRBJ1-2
CSVEEEGTGVYGYTF
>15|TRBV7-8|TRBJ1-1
CASSRKGRQNTEAFF
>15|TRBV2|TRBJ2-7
CASSQSGTGGNEQYF
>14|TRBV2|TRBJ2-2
CASRGTSSTGELFF
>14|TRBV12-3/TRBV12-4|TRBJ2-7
CASAFGASTYEQYF
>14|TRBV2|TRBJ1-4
CASSDTGSGEKLFF
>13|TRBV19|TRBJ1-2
CASSGAGGYGYTF
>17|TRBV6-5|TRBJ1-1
CASSYFVSRQSNTEAFF
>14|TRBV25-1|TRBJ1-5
CASLDGIGNQPQHF
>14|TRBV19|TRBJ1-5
CASRRTGGNQPQHF
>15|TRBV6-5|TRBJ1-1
CASSLSGTGLVEAFF
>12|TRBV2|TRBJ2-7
CASSGQGYEQYF
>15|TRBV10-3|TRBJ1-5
CASRGTATSNQPQHF
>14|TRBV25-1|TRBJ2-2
CASTNTANTGELFF
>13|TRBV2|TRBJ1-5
CASSFRFNQPQHF
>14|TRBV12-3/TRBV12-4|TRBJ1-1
CASSLPGMNTEAFF
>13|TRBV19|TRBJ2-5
CASSREEQETQYF
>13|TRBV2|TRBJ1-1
CASSDSNLREAFF
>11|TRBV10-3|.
CASRRERTQYF
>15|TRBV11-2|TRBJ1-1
CASSSDREEYTEAFF
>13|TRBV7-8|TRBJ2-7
CASSLVGEREQYF
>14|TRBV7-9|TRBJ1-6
CASYSGSLNSPLHF
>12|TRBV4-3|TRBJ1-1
CASSQGGGGAFF
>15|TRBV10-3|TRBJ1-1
CAISEGGAGNTEAFF
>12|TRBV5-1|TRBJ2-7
CASSLEMKEQYF
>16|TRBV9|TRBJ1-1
CASSGDLGQLNTEAFF
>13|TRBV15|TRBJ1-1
CATSRDSFIEAFF
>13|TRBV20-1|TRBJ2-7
CSASGPFGDEQYF
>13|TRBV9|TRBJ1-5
CASSYTWNQPQHF
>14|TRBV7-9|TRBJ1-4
CASSLAPGNEKLFF
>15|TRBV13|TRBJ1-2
CASSVEGRANYGYTF
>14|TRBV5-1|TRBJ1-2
CASSFQTGVDGYTF